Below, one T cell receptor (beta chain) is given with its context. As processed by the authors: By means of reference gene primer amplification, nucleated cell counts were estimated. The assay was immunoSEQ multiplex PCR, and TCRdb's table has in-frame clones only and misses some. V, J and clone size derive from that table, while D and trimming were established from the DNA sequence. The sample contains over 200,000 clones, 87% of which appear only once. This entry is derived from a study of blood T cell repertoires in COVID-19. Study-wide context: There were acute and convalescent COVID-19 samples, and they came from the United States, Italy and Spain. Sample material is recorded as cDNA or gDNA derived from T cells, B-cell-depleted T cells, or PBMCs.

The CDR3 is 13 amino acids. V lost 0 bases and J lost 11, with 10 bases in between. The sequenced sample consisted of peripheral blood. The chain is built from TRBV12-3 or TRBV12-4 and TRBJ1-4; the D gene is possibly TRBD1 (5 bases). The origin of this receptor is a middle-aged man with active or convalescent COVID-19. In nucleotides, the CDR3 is TGTGCCAGCAGTTTAGCTGCGGGGCAGAAACTGTTTTTT. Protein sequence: CASSLAAGQKLFF.